A single sample is the source of the 15 T cell receptor beta chains below, sequenced in a study of T cell changes during pregnancy in multiple sclerosis (dated by TCRdb to about 2019). The method was the immunoSEQ multiplex PCR assay. Imported from immuneACCESS, the table was reduced by TCRdb to in-frame sequences with V and J called. These copies leave out some clones; in studies compared against another copy, an unresolved V gene accounts for under half, and the cause of the remainder is not known. In this sample the table shows tens of thousands of clones, 90% of which occur a single time. The ten top clones hold approximately 12% of the sample. This specimen consisted of CD8+ T cells from peripheral blood mononuclear cells, obtained in the first trimester of pregnancy. Every receptor here comes from a female donor with multiple sclerosis, enrolled in a pregnancy study.

V is TRBV6-4 and J is TRBJ2-1; TRBD2 agrees at 7 bases. The length of the CDR3 is 15 residues. CDR1 is MRHNA and CDR2 is SNTAGT in the germline V gene. J lost 7 bases, V lost 0 bases, and 6 bases had no gene match. The CDR3 reads CASSDSREGGNEQFF. The CDR3 DNA follows: TGTGCCAGCAGTGACTCGAGGGAGGGAGGAAATGAGCAGTTCTTC.

The chain employs TRBV4-1 and TRBJ2-1; 9 nucleotides match TRBD2. CDR3 length equals 15 residues. J gave up 14 bases and V 0 bases, and 11 bases lay outside the gene matches. The germline gives CDR1 MGHRA, CDR2 YSYEKL. The CDR3 spells CASSQDVLAGLGEFF. DNA for the CDR3: TGCGCCAGCAGCCAAGATGTGCTAGCGGGATTAGGGGAGTTCTTC.

The V gene is TRBV2, the J gene TRBJ1-1; D is possibly TRBD1 (5 bases). Germline values: CDR1 SNHLY, CDR2 FYNNEI. Trimming removed 4 bases at V and 0 bases at J, with 12 bases between. The CDR3 length is 15 residues. CDR3 sequence: CASSVGRAMNTEAFF. The CDR3 bases are TGTGCCAGCAGTGTTGGCAGGGCCATGAACACTGAAGCTTTCTTT.

The J gene is TRBJ1-1, the V gene TRBV19, with D perhaps TRBD1 (6 bases). This CDR3 has 11 amino acids. From germline, CDR1 is LNHDA and CDR2 SQIVND (reference sequence). Trimming shortened V by 8 bases and J by 8 bases, and 12 bases separated the two germline ends. CDR3 sequence reads: CASYTGSEAFF. CDR3 DNA: TGTGCCAGTTATACAGGGTCGGAAGCTTTCTTT. The full variable domain, its missing parts supplied by reference TRBV19 and TRBJ1-1, is DGGITQSPKYLFRKEGQNVTLSCEQNLNHDAMYWYRQDPGQGLRLIYYSQIVNDFQKGDIAEGYSVSREKKESFPLTVTSAQKNPTAFYLCASYTGSEAFFGQGTRLTVV.

The chain joins TRBV7-6 to TRBJ1-2; 7 positions match TRBD1. V lost 1 base and J lost 5; bases outside the gene matches: 7. The CDR3 runs to 15 residues. Per the germline V gene, CDR1 is SGHVS and CDR2 is FNYEAQ. The CDR3 region is CASSLGLQGIYGYTF. CDR3 nucleotides: TGTGCCAGCAGCTTAGGGCTACAGGGGATATATGGCTACACCTTC.

The rearrangement links TRBV14 to TRBJ2-5, with TRBD1 matching over 7 bases. Germline CDR1 reads SGHDN; CDR2 reads FVKESK. Trimming at V came to 0 bases and at J to 3 bases, leaving 13 bases not matched to a gene. The CDR3 is 18 amino acids. In DNA form, the CDR3 reads TGTGCCAGCAGCCAAGATATGGGTGTGACAGGGAAAAAAGAGACCCAGTACTTC. Amino acids: CASSQDMGVTGKKETQYF. Complete variable domain (other parts from reference TRBV14 and TRBJ2-5): EAGVTQFPSHSVIEKGQTVTLRCDPISGHDNLYWYRRVMGKEIKFLLHFVKESKQDESGMPNNRFLAERTGGTYSTLKVQPAELEDSGVYFCASSQDMGVTGKKETQYFGPGTRLLVL.

The CDR3 DNA reads as TGTGCCTGGAGACGGGAGGACAACTATGGCTACACCTTC. It codes for CAWRREDNYGYTF. This chain connects TRBV30 to TRBJ1-2; D unclear. The CDR3 consists of 13 residues. Germline CDR1 and CDR2: GTSNPN and SVGIG (reference sequence). V dropped 3 bases and J dropped 2 bases, with 10 bases sitting between them. Together with reference TRBV30 and TRBJ1-2, the CDR3 gives the full variable domain: SQTIHQWPATLVQPVGSPLSLECTVEGTSNPNLYWYRQAAGRGLQLLFYSVGIGQISSEVPQNLSASRPQDRQFILSSKKLLLSDSGFYLCAWRREDNYGYTFGSGTRLTVV.

The chain combines TRBV6-5 with TRBJ2-1; maybe TRBD2 (6 bases). CDR1 is MNHEY and CDR2 is SVGAGI in the germline V gene. Trimming took off 6 bases at V and 1 base at J, with 13 bases between the two ends. The CDR3 has 15 amino acids. The CDR3 sequence is CASSLEGLSYNEQFF. The CDR3 nucleotides read TGTGCCAGCAGCCTGGAGGGCCTATCCTACAATGAGCAGTTCTTC.

The chain employs TRBV7-8 and TRBJ2-7; 7 nucleotides align to TRBD2. Germline values: CDR1 SGHVS, CDR2 FQNEAQ. The CDR3 is 14 residues long. The V segment lost 5 bases and the J segment 2 bases; nucleotides outside the gene matches: 6. The CDR3 coding sequence is TGTGCCAGCAGCCCAAGCGGGACTACCTACGAGCAGTACTTC. Encoded protein: CASSPSGTTYEQYF.

The rearrangement links TRBV5-1 to TRBJ2-1, with 15 nucleotides matching TRBD2. V trimming: 3 bases; J trimming: 2 bases; junction bases outside the gene matches: 3. Looked up from germline, CDR1 is SGHRS and CDR2 is YFSETQ. This CDR3 comprises 17 residues. CDR3 region: CASSSGLAGGTYNEQFF. DNA for the CDR3: TGCGCCAGCAGCTCGGGACTAGCGGGAGGAACCTACAATGAGCAGTTCTTC.

V gene TRBV15 combines with J gene TRBJ1-1, with 10 bases aligning to TRBD1. V dropped 3 bases and J dropped 4; count of bases not matched to a gene: 2. Germline CDR1 reads LNHNV; CDR2 reads YYDKDF (reference sequence). The CDR3 is 14 residues long. CDR3 bases: TGTGCCACCAGCAGGGGACAGGGGCCCACTGAAGCTTTCTTT. Translating it yields CATSRGQGPTEAFF.

This chain uses TRBV7-9 with TRBJ1-3; D may be TRBD1 (5 bases). The germline gives CDR1 SEHNR, CDR2 FQNEAQ (reference sequence). The CDR3 has 14 residues. V was shortened by 6 bases and J by 0 bases, with 9 bases between the two germline ends. The CDR3 DNA sequence: TGTGCCAGCAGGGCGGGGGGCTCTGGAAACACCATATATTTT. This encodes CASRAGGSGNTIYF.

About this clone: A junction end diverges from the germline sequence, so it may reflect a read error. The V call is TRBV7-7, the J call TRBJ2-5; TRBD1 is a possible D gene (7 bases). Germline values: CDR1 SSHAT, CDR2 FNYEAQ (reference sequence). The CDR3 is 15 residues long. The CDR3 is CASSLDRDSGETQYF. In DNA, the CDR3 is TGTGCTAGCAGCTTGGACCGGGACAGCGGGGAGACCCAGTACTTC.

V and J are TRBV29-1 and TRBJ1-1, with TRBD1 identical over 10 bases. J gave up 1 base and V 7 bases, and 3 bases lay outside the gene matches. This CDR3 is built from 13 residues. Germline values: CDR1 SQVTM, CDR2 ANQGSEA. CDR3 loop: CSGGQGTNTEAFF. The CDR3 region has the DNA TGCAGCGGGGGACAGGGGACGAACACTGAAGCTTTCTTT.

This chain uses TRBV5-6 with TRBJ2-1; TRBD2 might be the D (6 bases). Germline V gene sequence: CDR1 SGHDT, CDR2 YYEEEE. The CDR3 extends over 15 amino acids. V lost 0 bases and J lost 2, with 9 bases in between. The CDR3 reads CASSLDGRAYNEQFF. The DNA for the CDR3 is TGTGCCAGCAGCTTGGACGGGAGAGCCTACAATGAGCAGTTCTTC.